Sequencing of this TCR beta chain was carried out in a study of response to subunit inactivated influenza vaccine (dated by TCRdb to 2016 to 2019). Turning to the overall study: To follow how T cells responded to a trivalent subunit inactivated influenza vaccine, the researchers relied on deep quantitative profiling of the T cell receptor repertoire. Beyond this particular receptor, the publication reports: The authors suggested that each seasonal influenza vaccination may recruit only a limited number of new T cells.

Taken from cysteine to phenylalanine, the CDR3 has 11 residues. Just the 33-base CDR3 DNA is kept, in frame starting at base 1. Trimming takes 5 bases from V and 6 bases from J, and the germline ends sit 8 bases apart. Looking up the germline V gene yields CDR1 MDHEN and CDR2 SYDVKM. Concerning this clonotype itself: The antigen it recognizes is unknown. No quality values exist for individual bases; no much larger clone is one base distant.

Library generation was performed with RT-PCR. Data came from an Illumina HiSeq 2500. TCRdb reworked the public reads: Q25 trimming with fastp, MiXCR clone assembly, productive beta chains retained. Every distinct CDR3 protein forms one entry, paired with its most common genes and DNA. Across this sample there are roughly 160,000 distinct CDR3 sequences, with around a tenth seen only once. The top ten clonotypes cover about 40% of the sample. The chain uses TRBV28 and TRBJ2-7; the D gene identity is not certain. The sequence was obtained from a man between 45 and 75 years old who received an inactivated influenza vaccine. Donor details come from another sample of the same person, matched by shared clones. The source material was CD8+ T cells sorted from PBMCs, sampled less than 30 months after vaccination. The nucleotide sequence reads as follows: TGTGCCAGCAGTCACTCCCCCGAGCAGTACTTC. It encodes CASSHSPEQYF.